These 30 T cell receptor beta chains originate from one sample sequenced in a study of T cell responses to AZD1222 COVID-19 vaccine. Assay: immunoSEQ multiplex PCR; the TCRdb copy retains only in-frame clones and omits some. The sample includes 200,000 to 250,000 clones, roughly 91% of them seen just once. The sequencing here drew on peripheral blood, taken on day 0 of MenACWY control vaccination. Receptors originate from an adult in good health.

The V call is TRBV18, the J call TRBJ1-2; D gene ambiguous. The CDR3 spans 13 residues. The germline gives CDR1 KGHSH, CDR2 LQKENI. Trimming took off 4 bases at V and 5 bases at J, with 11 bases between the two ends. The DNA for the CDR3 is TGTGCCAGCTCACGGGCGGCAGCTTATGGCTACACCTTC. Protein: CASSRAAAYGYTF.

The V and J genes are TRBV7-3 and TRBJ2-3; TRBD2 might be the D (5 bases). Germline loops: CDR1 SGHTA, CDR2 FQGTGA. The CDR3 totals 13 residues. Trimming pared 5 bases from V and 8 bases from J, leaving 14 bases between. The CDR3 protein is CASSPGLSGTQYF. CDR3 DNA: TGTGCCAGCAGCCCCGGACTCAGCGGTACGCAGTATTTT.

The chain uses TRBV6-5 and TRBJ1-1; no reliable D call. Trimming shortened V by 6 bases and J by 1 base, and 12 bases separated the two germline ends. The CDR3 extends over 14 amino acids. Germline CDR1 is MNHEY and CDR2 is SVGAGI. CDR3 sequence: CASSLSFRNTEAFF. The CDR3, as DNA: TGTGCCAGCAGCCTATCGTTCAGGAACACTGAAGCTTTCTTT.

This clone was picked up one time. The chain uses TRBV3-1 (or the pseudogene TRBV3-2) and TRBJ1-3, with a possible D match to TRBD1 (6 bases). Trimming shortened V by 3 bases and J by 1 base, and 16 bases separated the two germline ends. The length of the CDR3 is 17 residues. CDR1 and CDR2 from the germline V gene are LGHDT and YNNKEL (reference sequence). The CDR3 protein is CASSQIVQGRSGNTIYF. The CDR3 region has the DNA TGTGCCAGCAGCCAGATCGTACAGGGAAGGTCTGGAAACACCATATATTTT.

The chain joins TRBV6-5 to TRBJ2-4, with 8 positions matching TRBD1. The V gene's germline CDR1 is MNHEY and CDR2 SVGAGI. The length of the CDR3 is 13 residues. The V and J ends lost 6 bases and 9 bases, in that order; junction bases with no gene match: 7. In DNA form, the CDR3 reads TGTGCCAGCAGCAGGACAGGGCGGGGCATTCAGTACTTC. Protein product: CASSRTGRGIQYF.

The CDR3 nucleotides read TGTGCCAGCAGCGGGGGGGACAGGACACCTTCCGCGGATACGCAGTATTTT. This sequence encodes CASSGGDRTPSADTQYF. The chain employs TRBV9 and TRBJ2-3, with 8 bases lining up with TRBD1. The CDR3 is 17 amino acids. Looked up from germline, CDR1 is SGDLS and CDR2 is YYNGEE. The V gene end was trimmed by 3 bases and the J gene end by 6 bases; junction bases not matched to a gene: 15. The whole variable domain, filled in from reference TRBV9 and TRBJ2-3, reads DSGVTQTPKHLITATGQRVTLRCSPRSGDLSVYWYQQSLDQGLQFLIQYYNGEERAKGNILERFSAQQFPDLHSELNLSSLELGDSALYFCASSGGDRTPSADTQYFGPGTRLTVL.

This chain links TRBV11-1 with TRBJ1-1; D not certain. The CDR3 contains 13 residues. CDR1 is SGHAT, CDR2 FQDESV, per germline (reference sequence). V was clipped by 7 bases and J by 4 bases, with 13 bases between them. CDR3 in DNA: TGTGCCAGCACCGGACTACCTTTCACTGAAGCTTTCTTT. Protein: CASTGLPFTEAFF.

V is TRBV2 and J is TRBJ1-1; TRBD1 might be the D (5 bases). The CDR3 loop spans 10 amino acids. Germline CDR1 and CDR2: SNHLY and FYNNEI. The V end lost 8 bases, the J end lost 11 bases, and 12 bases lay between the germline ends. CDR3 amino acids: CASVRGTAFF. CDR3 bases: TGTGCCAGCGTCCGAGGGACGGCTTTCTTT.

This sequence joins TRBV7-2 and TRBJ2-7; no reliable D call. The CDR3 loop spans 13 amino acids. Per germline, CDR1 SGHTA and CDR2 FQGNSA. The ends were cut back, 0 bases at V and 0 bases at J, with 3 bases in the middle. The CDR3 is CASSLAVSYEQYF. CDR3 coding DNA: TGTGCCAGCAGCTTAGCGGTCTCCTACGAGCAGTACTTC.

This clone occurred once. The chain is built from TRBV28 and TRBJ2-2, with a tentative D call TRBD1 (6 bases). The CDR3 consists of 13 residues. Trimming pared 7 bases from V and 3 bases from J, leaving 9 bases between. The germline CDR1 and CDR2 sequences are MDHEN and SYDVKM. CDR3 nucleotide sequence: TGTGCCAGCATCTACAGGGACACCGGGGAGCTGTTTTTT. It yields the protein CASIYRDTGELFF.

The V call is TRBV7-9, the J call TRBJ1-3; unclear D gene. Trimming shortened V by 2 bases and J by 0 bases, and 8 bases separated the two germline ends. CDR3 length: 15 amino acids. CDR1 is SEHNR and CDR2 is FQNEAQ in the germline V gene (reference sequence). Written as DNA, the CDR3 is TGTGCCAGCAGCTTAACCCAGTTCTCTGGAAACACCATATATTTT. This encodes CASSLTQFSGNTIYF.

V gene TRBV19 combines with J gene TRBJ1-5, with no clear D. V dropped 5 bases and J dropped 2 bases, with 10 bases sitting between them. Germline loops: CDR1 LNHDA, CDR2 SQIVND (reference sequence). CDR3 length equals 14 residues. The CDR3 reads CASSSRRGNQPQHF. In DNA form, the CDR3 reads TGTGCCAGTAGTTCCAGACGGGGCAATCAGCCCCAGCATTTT. Full variable domain (outside the CDR3, taken from reference TRBV19 and TRBJ1-5): DGGITQSPKYLFRKEGQNVTLSCEQNLNHDAMYWYRQDPGQGLRLIYYSQIVNDFQKGDIAEGYSVSREKKESFPLTVTSAQKNPTAFYLCASSSRRGNQPQHFGDGTRLSIL.

Remarks on this clone: One end of the junction does not line up with germline, which may come from a read error. The V and J genes are TRBV6-5 and TRBJ1-1; 8 positions match TRBD1. The V gene's germline CDR1 is MNHEY and CDR2 SVGAGI. CDR3 length: 14 amino acids. The DNA of the CDR3 is TGTGCCAGCAGTGACTCAGGGGGCTATCGTGGAGCTTTCTTT. It codes for CASSDSGGYRGAFF.

The CDR3 sequence: CASSLGGPGQGSNEQYF. DNA of the CDR3: TGCGCCAGCAGCTTGGGGGGACCGGGACAGGGGTCCAACGAGCAGTACTTC. V usage is TRBV5-1 and J usage is TRBJ2-7; 10 nucleotides align to TRBD1. The CDR3 is 17 residues long. V shed 0 bases and J 5 bases; nucleotides not matched to a gene: 11. CDR1 is SGHRS, CDR2 YFSETQ, per germline.

The chain has TRBV28 and TRBJ1-6; 7 bases fit TRBD1. The germline V gene has CDR1 MDHEN and CDR2 SYDVKM. J gave up 7 bases and V 3 bases, and 9 bases lay outside the gene matches. This CDR3 spans 16 amino acids. This chain's CDR3 is CASSLGGGVGNSPLHF. The CDR3 bases are TGTGCCAGCAGTTTGGGAGGGGGCGTCGGGAATTCACCCCTCCACTTT.

This chain connects TRBV30 to TRBJ2-5; no reliable D call. Between the trimmed V and J ends, which lost 3 bases and 7 bases, there was a span of 18 bases. This CDR3 comprises 14 residues. The germline CDR1 and CDR2 sequences are GTSNPN and SVGIG (reference sequence). The CDR3 coding sequence is TGTGCCTGGAGCAAGACACCTCCTTTGGGGACCCAGTACTTC. Translated: CAWSKTPPLGTQYF.

V gene TRBV5-5 combines with J gene TRBJ1-3; TRBD1 agrees at 8 bases. The CDR3 contains 11 residues. The V segment lost 4 bases and the J segment 10 bases; nucleotides outside the gene matches: 1. Germline CDR1 and CDR2: SGHKS and YYEKEE (reference sequence). CDR3 sequence reads: CASSNRGTIYF. The CDR3 bases are TGTGCCAGCAGCAACAGGGGGACCATATATTTT. The full variable domain, its missing parts supplied by reference TRBV5-5 and TRBJ1-3, is DAGVTQSPTHLIKTRGQQVTLRCSPISGHKSVSWYQQVLGQGPQFIFQYYEKEERGRGNFPDRFSARQFPNYSSELNVNALLLGDSALYLCASSNRGTIYFGEGSWLTVV.

This clone was seen only once. The rearrangement links TRBV28 to TRBJ1-2; tentatively, D is TRBD1 (5 bases). The germline V gene has CDR1 MDHEN and CDR2 SYDVKM. The CDR3 covers 13 residues. V was trimmed by 2 bases and J by 3 bases, leaving 7 bases between them. The CDR3 region has the DNA TGTGCCAGCAGTTTACCGGGACACTATGGCTACACCTTC. Its protein product is CASSLPGHYGYTF.

J is TRBJ1-2 and V is TRBV19; D uncertain. Trimming removed 4 bases from V and 2 bases from J, with 8 bases in between. The germline V gene encodes CDR1 LNHDA and CDR2 SQIVND (reference sequence). This CDR3 comprises 13 residues. The CDR3: CASSTLQNYGYTF. The CDR3 nucleotides read TGTGCCAGTAGTACCCTTCAGAACTATGGCTACACCTTC.

This clone turned up a few times. The chain carries TRBV6-1 and TRBJ2-1; possible D gene TRBD2, 7 bases. The CDR3 contains 15 residues. Germline CDR1 is MNHNS and CDR2 is SASEGT. Trimming pared 6 bases from V and 7 bases from J, leaving 19 bases between. This CDR3 reads CASRKSGGAINEQFF. CDR3 coding DNA: TGTGCCAGCAGAAAATCTGGGGGGGCCATTAATGAGCAGTTCTTC.

The chain carries TRBV3-1 (or the pseudogene TRBV3-2) and TRBJ2-7; perhaps TRBD2 as D (6 bases). The CDR3 runs to 13 residues. V was clipped by 8 bases and J by 4 bases, with 15 bases between them. CDR1 is LGHDT and CDR2 is YNNKEL in the germline V gene (reference sequence). The DNA of the CDR3 is TGTGCCAGCCGTCGGCGGGGAAGATACGAGCAGTACTTC. This translates into CASRRRGRYEQYF.

This clone was recorded only once. The gene calls are TRBV18 and TRBJ1-1, with 8 positions matching TRBD1. Germline V CDR1 and CDR2: KGHSH, LQKENI. V dropped 5 bases and J dropped 5; count of bases not matched to a gene: 7. The CDR3 is 14 amino acids. The CDR3 region is CASSVGQGGTEAFF. In nucleotides, the CDR3 is TGTGCCAGCTCAGTAGGACAGGGAGGGACTGAAGCTTTCTTT.

The rearrangement uses TRBV7-2 and TRBJ1-6; no clear D. Germline V gene sequence: CDR1 SGHTA, CDR2 FQGNSA. This CDR3 spans 15 amino acids. With 3 bases removed from V and 9 bases from J, the gap between germline ends came to 15 bases. The CDR3: CASSLGRLIGSPLHF. The CDR3 DNA reads as TGTGCCAGCAGCTTGGGAAGGTTGATAGGTTCACCCCTCCACTTT.

The chain combines TRBV12-3 or TRBV12-4 with TRBJ1-2, with a weak D call TRBD1 (5 bases). This CDR3 has 13 residues. With 2 bases removed from V and 6 bases from J, the gap between germline ends came to 10 bases. For the CDR3, the DNA is TGTGCCAGCAGTTTAATGGGAGGGGATGGCTACACCTTC. It yields the protein CASSLMGGDGYTF.

The V and J genes are TRBV7-9 and TRBJ1-2; 10 bases are a match to TRBD1. The V gene's germline CDR1 is SEHNR and CDR2 FQNEAQ (reference sequence). J gave up 8 bases and V 1 base, and 4 bases lay outside the gene matches. This CDR3 has 14 residues. As DNA, the CDR3 is TGTGCCAGCAGCTTAGGACAGGGGGCTAGCGGCTACACCTTC. Encoded protein: CASSLGQGASGYTF.

The V gene is TRBV10-3, the J gene TRBJ1-5; D not resolved. This CDR3 is 13 amino acids long. V was cut by 6 bases and J by 8 bases, with 14 bases left in between. CDR1 ENHRY and CDR2 SYGVKD come from the germline V gene. CDR3 bases: TGTGCCATCAGCCCGGACGGCCTTGAGCCCCAGCATTTT. Translation: CAISPDGLEPQHF.

V is TRBV6-2 or TRBV6-3 and J is TRBJ1-5; D gene ambiguous. Per the germline V gene, CDR1 is MNHEY and CDR2 is SVGEGT. CDR3 length: 12 amino acids. V was trimmed by 4 bases and J by 4 bases, leaving 5 bases between them. CDR3 loop: CASSSVNQPQHF. The CDR3 nucleotides read TGTGCCAGCAGTTCGGTTAATCAGCCCCAGCATTTT.

The sample holds a few counts of this clone. The chain carries TRBV19 and TRBJ1-1; D may be TRBD1 (5 bases). V was shortened by 6 bases and J by 4 bases, with 9 bases between the two germline ends. The CDR3 runs to 12 residues. Germline values: CDR1 LNHDA, CDR2 SQIVND (reference sequence). In DNA, the CDR3 is TGTGCCAGTAGGCGGGGCGTCACTGAAGCTTTCTTT. Its protein product is CASRRGVTEAFF.

CDR3 amino acids: CASSPTGLNEKLFF. The CDR3 coding sequence is TGTGCCAGTAGTCCGACAGGGTTGAATGAAAAACTGTTTTTT. The chain uses TRBV19 and TRBJ1-4; 7 bases align to TRBD1. CDR1 and CDR2 (germline): LNHDA, SQIVND (reference sequence). V shed 5 bases and J 5 bases; nucleotides not matched to a gene: 5. The CDR3 has 14 amino acids.

V gene TRBV3-1 (or the pseudogene TRBV3-2) combines with J gene TRBJ2-2; the D call may be TRBD1 or TRBD2 (6 bases each). From germline, CDR1 is LGHDT and CDR2 YNNKEL (reference sequence). The CDR3 is made up of 14 amino acids. The V end lost 4 bases, the J end lost 4 bases, and 10 bases lay between the germline ends. The CDR3 DNA is TGTGCCAGCAGCCCCGGGGGCACCACCGGGGAGCTGTTTTTT. Translating it yields CASSPGGTTGELFF.